This T cell receptor beta chain was profiled in a study of T cells of healthy individuals. This clonotype was seen at least ten times. One entry per CDR3 protein results from TCRdb running MiXCR on the 5' RACE reads. The top ten clones hold approximately 4.6% of a sample with tens of thousands of distinct CDR3 sequences, under 20% of them seen once. The CDR3 covers 15 residues. V lost 5 bases, J lost 0 bases, and 14 bases lay in between. This sequence joins TRBV12-3 or TRBV12-4 and TRBJ2-7; D may match TRBD1 or TRBD2 (5 bases each). The sequence was obtained from a human donor in good health. The DNA of the CDR3 is TGTGCCAGCAGTCGAGGGACGTTGAGCTCCTACGAGCAGTACTTC. This sequence encodes CASSRGTLSSYEQYF.